The following is a T cell receptor (beta chain) sequence with its context. This specimen comes from a study of blood T cell repertoires in COVID-19. Study background: The cDNA or gDNA used as material had been derived from T cells, B-cell-depleted T cells, or PBMCs.

The V end was cut by 0 bases, the J end by 5 bases, with 7 bases between. This CDR3 region has 13 residues. Germline-derived CDR1 and CDR2 are MNHEY and SVGEGT. Original processing methods: Reference gene primer amplification gave estimated nucleated cell counts. Some clones are missing from TCRdb's copy, which holds only in-frame ones; the method was immunoSEQ multiplex PCR. D and trimming were read from the DNA, whereas the V and J calls and clone size are those reported in that table. This table holds 160,000 or so clones, over 75% found once. The study recruited people aged 18 to 89 years across about 25 US areas. Which cohort a participant joined came from the clinical history participants gave.

This receptor was identified in a woman aged 40 to 50 with acute COVID-19. What was sequenced was PBMCs or T cells enriched from blood (not recorded which). The chain couples TRBV6-2 or TRBV6-3 to TRBJ1-2; D is unresolved. DNA of the CDR3: TGTGCCAGCAGTTACTCTTCAGTTTATGGCTACACCTTC. Residues: CASSYSSVYGYTF.